This T cell receptor (beta chain) was identified in a study of blood T cell repertoires in COVID-19. Study as a whole: Sites in the United States, Italy and Spain provided acute and convalescent COVID-19 samples. Sources were T cells, B-cell-depleted T cells, or PBMCs; the material itself was cDNA or gDNA.

In the authors' methods: Estimated nucleated cell counts came from reference gene primer amplification. Sequencing used immunoSEQ multiplex PCR; TCRdb keeps in-frame clones, though not all of them. V and J calls and clone size are as listed in that table; D and trimming were resolved from the DNA. The data contain 95,000 to 150,000 clones, 80% to 90% of them singletons. Sequenced: peripheral blood. This receptor was obtained from an older man with active or convalescent COVID-19.

The CDR3 region has the DNA TGCAGCGTTGAAGATCGGCAGGGCTTGGGGACTAATGAAAAACTGTTTTTT. As protein: CSVEDRQGLGTNEKLFF. V gene TRBV29-1 combines with J gene TRBJ1-4; possibly TRBD1 for D (5 bases). Germline lookup yields CDR1 SQVTM and CDR2 ANQGSEA. Trimming took 0 bases from V and 2 from J, leaving 16 bases between them. The CDR3 sequence is 17 residues long.